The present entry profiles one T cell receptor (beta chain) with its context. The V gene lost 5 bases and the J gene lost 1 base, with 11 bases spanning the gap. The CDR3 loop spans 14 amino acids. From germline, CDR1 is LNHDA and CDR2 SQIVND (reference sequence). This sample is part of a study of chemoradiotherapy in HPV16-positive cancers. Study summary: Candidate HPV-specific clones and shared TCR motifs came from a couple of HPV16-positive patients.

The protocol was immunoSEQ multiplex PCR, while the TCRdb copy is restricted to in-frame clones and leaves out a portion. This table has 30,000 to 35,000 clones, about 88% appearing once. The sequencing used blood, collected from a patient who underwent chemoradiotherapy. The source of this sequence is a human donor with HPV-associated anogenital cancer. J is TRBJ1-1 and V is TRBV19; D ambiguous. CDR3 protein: CASSVRNTNTEAFF. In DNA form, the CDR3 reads TGTGCCAGTAGTGTCAGAAATACGAACACTGAAGCTTTCTTT.